The rows below give T cell receptor beta chains drawn from one sample of a study of human T cells and chemical hapten exposure. MiXCR was run by TCRdb on the RACE reads, yielding one entry per CDR3 protein. The sample contains approximately 38,000 distinct CDR3 sequences, about 10% of which appear only once. The material sequenced was whole blood, taken in connection with sensitization to the hapten diphenylcyclopropenone (DPC). Every receptor here comes from a man aged 25-40 years with alopecia areata. Some clones in this sample may be carry-over from other donors' samples. CDR3s include the opening cysteine and the closing phenylalanine or tryptophan. The D gene is left open where the match is weak. Some rows have no size entry. The others give once, few or many, or a class for an expanded clone.

many,TRBJ2-1,NA,TRBV19,TGTGCCAGTAGTCCGACTCGAAACTCCTACAATGAGCAGTTCTTC,CASSPTRNSYNEQFF
NA,TRBJ2-3,TRBD1,TRBV27,TGTGCCAGTAACCGGGACAGGGGTACAGATACGCAGTATTTT,CASNRDRGTDTQYF
many,TRBJ2-3,NA,TRBV18,TGTGCCAGCCGTCTTTCGGGTACGCAGTATTTT,CASRLSGTQYF
few,TRBJ1-2,NA,TRBV3-1,TGTGCCAGCGGTAGCGGGGACTCTAACTATGGCTACACCTTC,CASGSGDSNYGYTF
many,TRBJ2-3,NA,TRBV7-8,TGTGCCACCCGCCTCACAGATACGCAGTATTTT,CATRLTDTQYF
NA,TRBJ2-5,NA,TRBV19,TGTGCCAGTAGAGATCGGGCGGGAGAGACCCAGTACTTC,CASRDRAGETQYF
many,TRBJ1-1,NA,TRBV10-3,TGTGCCATCGGGTTTGAGAACACTGAAGCTTTCTTT,CAIGFENTEAFF
few,TRBJ2-1,TRBD1,TRBV6-5,TGTGCCAGCAGTTACCGGGACAGGGTTTTCTTC,CASSYRDRVFF
few,TRBJ2-7,TRBD2,TRBV2,TGTGCCAGCACCTCAGGGCGGGGGGGCTACGAGCAGTACTTC,CASTSGRGGYEQYF
NA,TRBJ1-4,NA,TRBV6-6,TGTGCCAGCAGTTACGGGGGGGTTAGTGAAAAACTGTTTTTT,CASSYGGVSEKLFF
few,TRBJ2-4,NA,TRBV18,TGTGCCAGCTCACCACTGACAGCCAAAAACATTCAGTACTTC,CASSPLTAKNIQYF
few,TRBJ2-2,NA,TRBV20-1,TGCAGTGCTAGTCTTCGCTCTAACACCGGGGAGCTGTTTTTT,CSASLRSNTGELFF
once,TRBJ1-4,NA,TRBV5-8,TGTGCCAGCAGTGGGGGGCAGATTGAAAAACTGTTTTTT,CASSGGQIEKLFF
many,TRBJ2-1,NA,TRBV4-2,TGTGCCAGCAGCCAAGAGTACGGAGCGGGCAGAGACAATGAGCAGTTCTTC,CASSQEYGAGRDNEQFF
many,TRBJ2-1,NA,TRBV10-3,TGTGCCATCAGGAGGGAGACTCCGACCTACAATGAGCAGTTCTTC,CAIRRETPTYNEQFF
many,TRBJ1-2,NA,TRBV13,TGTGCCAGCAGCTTGCGGAACTATGGCTACACCTTC,CASSLRNYGYTF
many,TRBJ1-1,NA,TRBV5-1,TGCGCCAGCAGCTTGGTATCGGGGGCGAGGACTGAAGCTTTCTTT,CASSLVSGARTEAFF
many,TRBJ2-3,NA,TRBV15,TGTGCCACCAGCAGAGATTTAGCAGATACGCAGTATTTT,CATSRDLADTQYF
many,TRBJ2-2,TRBD2,TRBV23-1,TGCGCCAGCAGTCATAGTAGCGGGATTAACACCGGGGAGCTGTTTTTT,CASSHSSGINTGELFF
NA,TRBJ1-2,TRBD1,TRBV7-2,TGTGCCAGCAGCTTAGAGAGAGGGGGCGCCGGGTATGGCTACACCTTC,CASSLERGGAGYGYTF
many,TRBJ1-2,NA,TRBV4-2,TGTGCCAGCAGCCAAGATCCCTGGCCTTCAGAAAGTAGCTATGGCTACACCTTC,CASSQDPWPSESSYGYTF
few,TRBJ2-3,TRBD1,TRBV5-1,TGCGCCAGCAGCTTGACCGGACAGGGCACAGATACGCAGTATTTT,CASSLTGQGTDTQYF
once,TRBJ2-7,NA,TRBV29-1,TGCAGCGTCCGGGTCCCGGGCCCCTACGAGCAGTACTTC,CSVRVPGPYEQYF
few,TRBJ1-3,TRBD1,TRBV18,TGTGCCAGCTCACCCGGGACAGTCTCTGGAAACACCATATATTTT,CASSPGTVSGNTIYF
many,TRBJ2-7,TRBD2,TRBV25-1,TGTGCCAGCAGTGAGAGCGGGGGGATTACCTACGAGCAGTACTTC,CASSESGGITYEQYF
few,TRBJ1-1,TRBD1,TRBV6-5,TGTGCCAGCAGTTACTCGAGTAAGGGGGCGGACACTGAAGCTTTCTTT,CASSYSSKGADTEAFF
NA,TRBJ1-5,NA,TRBV11-2,TGTGCCAGCAGCTTAGGAGGAGCTAATCAGCCCCAGCATTTT,CASSLGGANQPQHF
many,TRBJ2-5,NA,TRBV28,TGTGCCGGTTCCCGGGGGGCCGAAGAGACCCAGTACTTC,CAGSRGAEETQYF
NA,TRBJ1-2,NA,TRBV6-5,TGTGCCAGCAGGCCTAGACAGTCTGGGGACTATGGCTACACCTTC,CASRPRQSGDYGYTF
NA,TRBJ2-2,NA,TRBV3-1,TGTGCCAGCAGCCAAGGGGCGGGGGCGCACACCGGGGAGCTGTTTTTT,CASSQGAGAHTGELFF
many,TRBJ2-3,TRBD1,TRBV11-2,TGTGCCAGCACCGAATACAGGGGGCTCGAAAAGGATACGCAGTATTTT,CASTEYRGLEKDTQYF
many,TRBJ2-3,NA,TRBV11-3,TGTGCCAGCAGCTTAGATCTCACGGGAGCCTCCACAGATACGCAGTATTTT,CASSLDLTGASTDTQYF
few,TRBJ2-2,TRBD2,TRBV7-6,TGTGCCAGCAGCTTAGTAGTGACTAGCGGATACACCGGGGAGCTGTTTTTT,CASSLVVTSGYTGELFF
many,TRBJ1-2,NA,TRBV5-5,TGTGCCAGCAGCTTGGTTTTTGGGGGTGACTATGGCTACACCTTC,CASSLVFGGDYGYTF
many,TRBJ2-1,TRBD2,TRBV20-1,TGCAGTGCTAGGCCCCGGACGCGGCAGACTAGCGGGGACGACAATGAGCAGTTCTTC,CSARPRTRQTSGDDNEQFF
once,TRBJ2-1,NA,TRBV20-1,TGCAGTGCTAGAGCTCGGGCAGTCAATGAGCAGTTCTTC,CSARARAVNEQFF
few,TRBJ2-3,TRBD2,TRBV12-3/TRBV12-4,TGTGCCAGCAGTTTGGGGGGGAGCGCAGATACGCAGTATTTT,CASSLGGSADTQYF
once,TRBJ2-5,TRBD1,TRBV28,TGTGCCAGCAGCATGGACAGGGGGGGGCAAGAGACCCAGTACTTC,CASSMDRGGQETQYF